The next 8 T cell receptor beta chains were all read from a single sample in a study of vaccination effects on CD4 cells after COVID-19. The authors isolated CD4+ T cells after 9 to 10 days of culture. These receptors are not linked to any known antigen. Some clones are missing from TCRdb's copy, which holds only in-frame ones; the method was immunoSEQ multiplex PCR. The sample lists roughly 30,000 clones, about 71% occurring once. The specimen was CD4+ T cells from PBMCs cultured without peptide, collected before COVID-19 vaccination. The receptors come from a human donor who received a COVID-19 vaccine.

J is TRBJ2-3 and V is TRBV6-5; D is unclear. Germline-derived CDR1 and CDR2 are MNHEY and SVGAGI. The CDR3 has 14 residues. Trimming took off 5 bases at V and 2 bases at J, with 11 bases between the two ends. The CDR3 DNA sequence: TGTGCCAGCAGTCTACGGTCCCTCACAGATACGCAGTATTTT. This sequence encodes CASSLRSLTDTQYF.

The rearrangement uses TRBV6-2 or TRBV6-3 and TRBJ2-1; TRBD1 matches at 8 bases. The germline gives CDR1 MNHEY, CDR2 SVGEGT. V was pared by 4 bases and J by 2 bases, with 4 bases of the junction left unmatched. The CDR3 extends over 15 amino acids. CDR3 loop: CASSWTGPAYNEQFF. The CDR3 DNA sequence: TGTGCCAGCAGTTGGACAGGGCCAGCCTACAATGAGCAGTTCTTC.

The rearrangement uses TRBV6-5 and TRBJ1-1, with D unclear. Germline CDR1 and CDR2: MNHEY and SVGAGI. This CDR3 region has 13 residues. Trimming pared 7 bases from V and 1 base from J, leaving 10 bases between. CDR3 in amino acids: CASILAGNTEAFF. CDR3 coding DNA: TGTGCCAGCATACTAGCAGGGAACACTGAAGCTTTCTTT.

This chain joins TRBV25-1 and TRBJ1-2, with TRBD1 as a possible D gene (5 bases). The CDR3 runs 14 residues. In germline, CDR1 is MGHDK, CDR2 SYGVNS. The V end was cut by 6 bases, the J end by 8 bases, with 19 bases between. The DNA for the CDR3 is TGTGCCAGCAGCGATAAGGGGCTCCTCGTCGGCTACACCTTC. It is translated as CASSDKGLLVGYTF.

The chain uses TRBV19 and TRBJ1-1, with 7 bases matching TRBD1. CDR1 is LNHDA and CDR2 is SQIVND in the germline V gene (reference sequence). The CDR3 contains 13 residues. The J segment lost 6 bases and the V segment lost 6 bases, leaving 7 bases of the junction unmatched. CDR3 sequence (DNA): TGTGCCAGTAGGCGACAGGGACTCCCTGAAGCTTTCTTT. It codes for CASRRQGLPEAFF.

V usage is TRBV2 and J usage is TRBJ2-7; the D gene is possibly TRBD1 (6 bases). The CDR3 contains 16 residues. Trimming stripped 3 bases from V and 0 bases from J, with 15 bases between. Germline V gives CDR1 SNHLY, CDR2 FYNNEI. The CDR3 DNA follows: TGTGCCAGCAGTGACCCCGGGGCGGACAGCTCCTACGAGCAGTACTTC. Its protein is CASSDPGADSSYEQYF.

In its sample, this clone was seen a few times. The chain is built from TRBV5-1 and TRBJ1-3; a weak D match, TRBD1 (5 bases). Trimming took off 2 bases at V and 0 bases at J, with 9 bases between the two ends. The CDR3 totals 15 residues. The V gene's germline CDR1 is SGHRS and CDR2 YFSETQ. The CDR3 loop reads CASSFGDLSGNTIYF. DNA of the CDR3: TGCGCCAGCAGCTTTGGGGACCTCTCTGGAAACACCATATATTTT.

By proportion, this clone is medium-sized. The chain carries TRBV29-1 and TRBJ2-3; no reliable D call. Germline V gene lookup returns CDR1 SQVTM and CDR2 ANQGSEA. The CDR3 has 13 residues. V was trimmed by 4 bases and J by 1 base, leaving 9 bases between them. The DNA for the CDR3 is TGCAGCGTTGTGGGCGTAGGCACAGATACGCAGTATTTT. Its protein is CSVVGVGTDTQYF.